Presented here are 20 T cell receptor beta chains from one specimen sequenced in a study of blood T cell repertoires in COVID-19. Only in-frame clones appear in the TCRdb table, and some are missing; sequencing was by immunoSEQ multiplex PCR. This sample has 80,000 to 100,000 clones, with around 75% found just once. The sequenced material came from peripheral blood. The receptors were sampled from a woman at least 80 years old with active or convalescent COVID-19.

This clone was counted only a few times. This chain joins TRBV2 and TRBJ1-5; 11 bases agree with TRBD1. The V gene end was trimmed by 7 bases and the J gene end by 0 bases; junction bases not matched to a gene: 8. The germline CDR1 and CDR2 sequences are SNHLY and FYNNEI. The length of the CDR3 is 17 residues. The CDR3 region has the DNA TGTGCCAGCACCGACGGACAGGGGGCAAATAGCAATCAGCCCCAGCATTTT. Translated, it gives CASTDGQGANSNQPQHF.

The chain employs TRBV6-4 and TRBJ1-1; TRBD1 aligns across 9 bases. CDR3 length equals 16 residues. Germline V CDR1 and CDR2: MRHNA, SNTAGT. V lost 0 bases to trimming and J lost 5 bases; unmatched junction nucleotides: 7. In nucleotides, the CDR3 is TGTGCCAGCAGTGACTCGTTACAGGGGGCTGGGACTGAAGCTTTCTTT. This codes for CASSDSLQGAGTEAFF.

The rearrangement joins TRBV7-9 to TRBJ2-7; D gene uncertain. Germline V lookup: CDR1 SEHNR, CDR2 FQNEAQ (reference sequence). This CDR3 region has 12 residues. The germline V and J ends were trimmed by 3 bases and 4 bases, with 7 bases remaining between them. The CDR3: CASSLVGYEQYF. The CDR3 bases are TGTGCCAGCAGCTTGGTCGGTTACGAGCAGTACTTC. Drawing the rest from reference TRBV7-9 and TRBJ2-7, the complete variable domain is DTGVSQNPRHKITKRGQNVTFRCDPISEHNRLYWYRQTLGQGPEFLTYFQNEAQLEKSRLLSDRFSAERPKGSFSTLEIQRTEQGDSAMYLCASSLVGYEQYFGPGTRLTVT.

This clone was seen a single time. V gene TRBV6-5 combines with J gene TRBJ1-1; unclear D gene. V lost 2 bases and J lost 2, with 9 bases in between. The CDR3 sequence is 14 residues long. The germline CDR1 and CDR2 sequences are MNHEY and SVGAGI. Written as DNA, the CDR3 is TGTGCCAGCAGTTACGAGGCAGCCAACACTGAAGCTTTCTTT. Residues: CASSYEAANTEAFF.

The chain has TRBV5-8 and TRBJ1-2; 8 bases map to TRBD1. The CDR3 loop spans 16 amino acids. CDR1 is SGHTS, CDR2 YDEGEE, per germline. J was trimmed by 4 bases and V by 3 bases; bases with no gene match: 11. The CDR3 sequence: CASSSVEGQGAYGYTF. CDR3 nucleotides: TGTGCCAGCAGCTCGGTGGAAGGTCAGGGGGCCTATGGCTACACCTTC.

This chain links TRBV7-9 with TRBJ2-1; TRBD1 aligns across 7 bases. Germline V CDR1 and CDR2: SEHNR, FQNEAQ (reference sequence). The CDR3 has 14 residues. The trim removed 5 bases at V and 1 base at J, leaving 2 bases unmatched. The CDR3 sequence is CASSRDSSYNEQFF. The CDR3 DNA reads as TGTGCCAGCAGCCGGGACAGTTCCTACAATGAGCAGTTCTTC.

This clone was observed a few times. The chain recombines TRBV7-9 with TRBJ1-6; possibly TRBD1 for D (6 bases). V lost 0 bases and J 10 bases, leaving 16 bases between the germline ends. The CDR3 runs 16 residues. Germline V gives CDR1 SEHNR, CDR2 FQNEAQ (reference sequence). CDR3 nucleotide sequence: TGTGCCAGCAGCTTAGCAGGGTGGCAGGGGCTCTCACCCCTCCACTTT. Encoded protein: CASSLAGWQGLSPLHF.

The gene calls are TRBV4-2 and TRBJ2-1, with D possibly being TRBD2 (6 bases). Trimming removed 5 bases from V and 4 bases from J, with 9 bases in between. Germline V gene data show CDR1 as LGHNA and CDR2 as YNFKEQ. This CDR3 is built from 13 residues. CDR3 nucleotides: TGTGCCAGCAGCTCGGGACTTTACAATGAGCAGTTCTTC. Protein product: CASSSGLYNEQFF.

V usage is TRBV18 and J usage is TRBJ2-1; 7 nucleotides align to TRBD1. This CDR3 is 13 amino acids long. V shed 6 bases, J shed 10 bases, and the junction held 9 bases outside the gene matches. Germline V gene sequence: CDR1 KGHSH, CDR2 LQKENI. The CDR3 is CASSLDRAREQFF. DNA for the CDR3: TGTGCCAGCTCCCTAGACAGGGCGAGGGAGCAGTTCTTC.

There are a few counts of this clone. The chain combines TRBV18 with TRBJ2-2, with D uncertain. This CDR3 has 14 amino acids. The germline gives CDR1 KGHSH, CDR2 LQKENI. Deletions cut 3 bases from V and 0 bases from J, with 5 bases between. The CDR3: CASSPATNTGELFF. CDR3 sequence (DNA): TGTGCCAGCTCACCTGCTACGAACACCGGGGAGCTGTTTTTT.

V usage is TRBV4-1 and J usage is TRBJ2-3; 16 bases map to TRBD2. The trim removed 2 bases at V and 1 base at J, leaving 6 bases unmatched. The CDR3 has 19 residues. The germline V gene has CDR1 MGHRA and CDR2 YSYEKL. CDR3 nucleotide sequence: TGCGCCAGCAGCCAACCCGGGACTAGCGGGGGGGCGGGCACAGATACGCAGTATTTT. Translated, it gives CASSQPGTSGGAGTDTQYF.

The chain employs TRBV29-1 and TRBJ1-1; D not resolved. Germline assignment: CDR1 SQVTM and CDR2 ANQGSEA. The V end was cut by 3 bases, the J end by 1 base, with 6 bases between. This CDR3 spans 12 amino acids. The CDR3 DNA is TGCAGCGTTGAGGCCGCGAACACTGAAGCTTTCTTT. Encoded protein: CSVEAANTEAFF.

This clone was detected a few times. The gene calls are TRBV3-1 (or the pseudogene TRBV3-2) and TRBJ2-7, with TRBD1 as a possible D gene (6 bases). The CDR3 covers 14 residues. Deletions cut 1 base from V and 4 bases from J, with 11 bases between. Germline V gene data show CDR1 as LGHDT and CDR2 as YNNKEL (reference sequence). This CDR3 reads CASSQATGRYEQYF. The CDR3 DNA follows: TGTGCCAGCAGCCAAGCGACAGGACGGTACGAGCAGTACTTC.

The chain links TRBV4-1 to TRBJ2-1; 10 bases agree with TRBD2. Germline CDR1 reads MGHRA; CDR2 reads YSYEKL. CDR3 size: 16 residues. Germline trimming cut 1 base from V and 8 bases from J; bases unmatched to any gene: 8. CDR3 bases: TGCGCCAGCAGCCAAGGTTCGGCTAGCGGGAGATATGAGCAGTTCTTC. This encodes CASSQGSASGRYEQFF.

This clone was seen a handful of times. The CDR3 sequence is CASSQDPGGYNEQFF. The CDR3 DNA sequence: TGCGCCAGCAGTCAAGATCCCGGGGGTTACAATGAGCAGTTCTTC. This chain joins TRBV23-1 and TRBJ2-1; possible D gene TRBD2, 6 bases. TRBV23-1 is reported as an ORF; its role is uncertain. CDR3 length equals 15 residues. V was clipped by 2 bases and J by 4 bases, with 12 bases between them.

The DNA of the CDR3 is TGTGCCAGCAGTTACCTGCGTCTCTATGGCTACACCTTC. Residues: CASSYLRLYGYTF. V gene TRBV6-5 combines with J gene TRBJ1-2; unclear D gene. CDR3 size: 13 residues. Looked up from germline, CDR1 is MNHEY and CDR2 is SVGAGI. Trimming stripped 2 bases from V and 4 bases from J, with 8 bases between.

This chain links TRBV2 with TRBJ2-7, with TRBD2 matching 12 bases. Per germline, CDR1 SNHLY and CDR2 FYNNEI. V lost 6 bases to trimming and J lost 1 base; unmatched junction nucleotides: 4. This CDR3 is built from 15 residues. The CDR3 DNA is TGTGCCAGCAGACCCCTAGCGGGGGGGTCCTACGAGCAGTACTTC. It is translated as CASRPLAGGSYEQYF.

The rearrangement uses TRBV3-1 (or the pseudogene TRBV3-2) and TRBJ2-1; the match to TRBD2 covers 11 bases. The CDR3 length is 16 residues. V was pared by 5 bases and J by 0 bases, with 3 bases of the junction left unmatched. CDR1 is LGHDT and CDR2 is YNNKEL in the germline V gene (reference sequence). CDR3 residues: CASSYTSGSSYNEQFF. The CDR3 nucleotides read TGTGCCAGCAGCTATACTAGCGGGAGCTCCTACAATGAGCAGTTCTTC.

This chain connects TRBV5-4 to TRBJ2-3; no reliable D call. The CDR3 totals 14 residues. V lost 0 bases and J lost 4, with 9 bases in between. CDR1 is SGHNT and CDR2 is YYREEE in the germline V gene (reference sequence). The CDR3 sequence is CASSLAVGSDTQYF. The CDR3 coding sequence is TGTGCCAGCAGCTTGGCCGTCGGGTCAGATACGCAGTATTTT. The whole variable domain, remainder taken from reference TRBV5-4 and TRBJ2-3, is ETGVTQSPTHLIKTRGQQVTLRCSSQSGHNTVSWYQQALGQGPQFIFQYYREEENGRGNFPPRFSGLQFPNYSSELNVNALELDDSALYLCASSLAVGSDTQYFGPGTRLTVL.

CDR3: CASSQVQGVSEKLFF. CDR3 bases: TGCGCCAGCAGCCAGGTACAGGGGGTATCGGAAAAACTGTTTTTT. This rearrangement joins TRBV4-3 to TRBJ1-4; TRBD1 aligns across 8 bases. J was trimmed by 8 bases and V by 3 bases; bases with no gene match: 8. This CDR3 has 15 residues. The V gene's germline CDR1 is LGHNA and CDR2 YSLEER.